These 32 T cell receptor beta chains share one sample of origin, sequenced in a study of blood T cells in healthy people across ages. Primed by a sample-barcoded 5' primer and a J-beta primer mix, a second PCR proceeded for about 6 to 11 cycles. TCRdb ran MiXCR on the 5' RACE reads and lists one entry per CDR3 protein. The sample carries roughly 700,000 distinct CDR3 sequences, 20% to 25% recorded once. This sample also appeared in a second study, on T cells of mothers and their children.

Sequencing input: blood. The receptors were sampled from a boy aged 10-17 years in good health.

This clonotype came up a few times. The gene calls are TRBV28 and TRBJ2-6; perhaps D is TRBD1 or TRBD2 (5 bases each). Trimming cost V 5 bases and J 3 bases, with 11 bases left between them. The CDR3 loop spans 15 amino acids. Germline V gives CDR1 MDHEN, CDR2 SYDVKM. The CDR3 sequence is CASSPGTSGANVLTF. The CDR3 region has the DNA TGTGCCAGCAGTCCCGGGACGAGTGGGGCCAACGTCCTGACTTTC.

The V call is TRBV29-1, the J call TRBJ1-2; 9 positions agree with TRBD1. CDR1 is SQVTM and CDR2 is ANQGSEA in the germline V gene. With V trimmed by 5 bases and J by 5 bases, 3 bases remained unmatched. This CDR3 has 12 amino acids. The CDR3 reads CSVTGGAYGYTF. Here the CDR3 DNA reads TGCAGCGTTACAGGGGGCGCGTATGGCTACACCTTC.

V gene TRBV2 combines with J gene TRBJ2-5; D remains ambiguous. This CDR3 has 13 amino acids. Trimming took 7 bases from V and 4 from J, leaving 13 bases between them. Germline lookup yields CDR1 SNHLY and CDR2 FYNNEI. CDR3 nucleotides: TGTGCCAGCAAAGAAGAGACGGTAGAGACCCAGTACTTC. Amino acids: CASKEETVETQYF.

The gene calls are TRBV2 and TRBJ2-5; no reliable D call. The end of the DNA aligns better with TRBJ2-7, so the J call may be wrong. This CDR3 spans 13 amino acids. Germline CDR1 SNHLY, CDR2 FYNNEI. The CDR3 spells CASSGVPLYEQYF. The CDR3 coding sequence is TGTGCCAGCAGTGGGGTCCCCCTTTACGAGCAGTACTTC.

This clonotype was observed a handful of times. DNA for the CDR3: TGTGCCAGCACCATTAACGGGGAGACCCAGTACTTC. This gives the protein CASTINGETQYF. The V gene is TRBV28, the J gene TRBJ2-5; D call uncertain. The CDR3 covers 12 residues. V lost 7 bases and J 5 bases, leaving 11 bases between the germline ends. Germline assignment: CDR1 MDHEN and CDR2 SYDVKM.

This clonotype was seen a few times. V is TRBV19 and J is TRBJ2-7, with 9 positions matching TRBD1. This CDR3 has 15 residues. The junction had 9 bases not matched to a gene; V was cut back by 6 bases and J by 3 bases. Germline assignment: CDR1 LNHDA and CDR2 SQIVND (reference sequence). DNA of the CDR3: TGTGCCAGTAGCAAACCCGGGACAGGGATCTACGAGCAGTACTTC. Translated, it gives CASSKPGTGIYEQYF.

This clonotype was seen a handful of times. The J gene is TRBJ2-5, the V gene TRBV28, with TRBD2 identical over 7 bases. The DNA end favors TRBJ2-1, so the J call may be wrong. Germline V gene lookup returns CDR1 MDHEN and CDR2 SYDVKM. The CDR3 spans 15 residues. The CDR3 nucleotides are TGTGCCAGCACGATTGGGACTACCTCCTCATTTGAGCAGTTCTTC. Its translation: CASTIGTTSSFEQFF.

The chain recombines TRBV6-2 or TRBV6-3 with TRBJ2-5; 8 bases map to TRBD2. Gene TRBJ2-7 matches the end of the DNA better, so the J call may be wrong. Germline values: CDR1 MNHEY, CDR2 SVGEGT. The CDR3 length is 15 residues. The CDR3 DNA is TGTGCCAGCAGGGGAAGCGGGAGCAGTTCTTACGAGCAGTACTTC. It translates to CASRGSGSSSYEQYF.

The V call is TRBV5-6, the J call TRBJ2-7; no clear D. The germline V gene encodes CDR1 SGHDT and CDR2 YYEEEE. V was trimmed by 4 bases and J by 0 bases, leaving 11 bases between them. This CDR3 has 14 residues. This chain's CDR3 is CASSKDANSYEQYF. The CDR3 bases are TGTGCCAGCAGCAAGGACGCCAACTCCTACGAGCAGTACTTC.

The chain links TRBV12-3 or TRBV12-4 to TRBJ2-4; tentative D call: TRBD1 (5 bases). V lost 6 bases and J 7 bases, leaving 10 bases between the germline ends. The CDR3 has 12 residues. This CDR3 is CASSTYRNIQYF. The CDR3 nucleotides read TGTGCCAGCAGCACTTACAGGAACATTCAGTACTTC.

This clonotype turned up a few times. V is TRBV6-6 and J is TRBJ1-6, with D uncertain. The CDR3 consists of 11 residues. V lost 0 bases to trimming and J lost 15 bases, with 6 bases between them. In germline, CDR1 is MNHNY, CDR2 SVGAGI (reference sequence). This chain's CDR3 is CASSYSVYLHF. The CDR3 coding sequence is TGTGCCAGCAGTTACTCGGTTTACCTCCACTTT.

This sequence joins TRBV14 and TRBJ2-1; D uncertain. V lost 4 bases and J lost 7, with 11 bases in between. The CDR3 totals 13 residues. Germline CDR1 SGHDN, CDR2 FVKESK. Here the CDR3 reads CASSLQTKNEQFF. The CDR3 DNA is TGTGCCAGCAGCCTTCAAACCAAGAATGAGCAGTTCTTC. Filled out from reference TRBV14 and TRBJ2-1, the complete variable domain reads EAGVTQFPSHSVIEKGQTVTLRCDPISGHDNLYWYRRVMGKEIKFLLHFVKESKQDESGMPNNRFLAERTGGTYSTLKVQPAELEDSGVYFCASSLQTKNEQFFGPGTRLTVL.

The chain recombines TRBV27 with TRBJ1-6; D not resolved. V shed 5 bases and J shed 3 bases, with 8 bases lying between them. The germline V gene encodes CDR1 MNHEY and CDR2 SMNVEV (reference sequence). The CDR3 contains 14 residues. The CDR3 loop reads CASSPSFYNSPLHF. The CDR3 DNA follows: TGTGCCAGCAGTCCCTCCTTCTATAATTCACCCCTCCACTTT.

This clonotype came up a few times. The CDR3 region is CSVEGAESSYEQYF. The DNA of the CDR3 is TGCAGCGTTGAAGGGGCGGAAAGCTCCTACGAGCAGTACTTC. The chain uses TRBV29-1 and TRBJ2-7, with no clear D. CDR1 and CDR2 from the germline V gene are SQVTM and ANQGSEA. The CDR3 has 14 amino acids. V gave up 1 base and J gave up 0 bases, with 10 bases separating them.

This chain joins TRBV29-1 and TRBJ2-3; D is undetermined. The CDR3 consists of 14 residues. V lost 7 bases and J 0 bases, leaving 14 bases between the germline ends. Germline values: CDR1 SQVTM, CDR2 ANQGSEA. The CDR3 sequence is CSAEPLASTDTQYF. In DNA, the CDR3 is TGCAGCGCCGAGCCCTTAGCTAGCACAGATACGCAGTATTTT.

The CDR3: CASIGDTGELFF. DNA of the CDR3: TGTGCCAGCATTGGGGACACCGGGGAGCTGTTTTTT. V is TRBV12-3 or TRBV12-4 and J is TRBJ2-2, with no clear D. CDR3 length: 12 residues. V gave up 7 bases and J gave up 3 bases, with 6 bases separating them.

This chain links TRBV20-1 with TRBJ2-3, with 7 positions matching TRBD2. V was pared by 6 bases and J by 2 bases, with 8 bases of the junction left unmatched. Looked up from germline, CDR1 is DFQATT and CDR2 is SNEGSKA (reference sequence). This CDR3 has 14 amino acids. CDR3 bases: TGCAGTGCCACTGTGGGGGGGATCACAGATACGCAGTATTTT. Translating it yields CSATVGGITDTQYF.

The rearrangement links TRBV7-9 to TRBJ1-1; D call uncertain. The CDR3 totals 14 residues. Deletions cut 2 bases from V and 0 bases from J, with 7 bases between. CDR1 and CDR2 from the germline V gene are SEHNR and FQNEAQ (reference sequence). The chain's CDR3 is CASSLNYLNTEAFF. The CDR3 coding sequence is TGTGCCAGCAGCTTAAACTACTTGAACACTGAAGCTTTCTTT.

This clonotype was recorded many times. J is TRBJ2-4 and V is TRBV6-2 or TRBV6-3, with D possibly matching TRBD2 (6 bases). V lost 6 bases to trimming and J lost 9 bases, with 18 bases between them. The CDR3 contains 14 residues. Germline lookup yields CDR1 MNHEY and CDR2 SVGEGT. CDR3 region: CASRQAGARSIQYF. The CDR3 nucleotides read TGTGCCAGCAGACAAGCGGGCGCGCGGAGCATTCAGTACTTC.

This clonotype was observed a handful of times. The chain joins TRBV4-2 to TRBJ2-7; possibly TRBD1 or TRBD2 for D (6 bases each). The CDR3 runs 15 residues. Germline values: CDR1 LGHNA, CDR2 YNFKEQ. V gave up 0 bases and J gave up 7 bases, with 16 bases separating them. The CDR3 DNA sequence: TGTGCCAGCAGCCAAGAATACGGGGGCCCCCTTGAGCAGTACTTC. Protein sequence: CASSQEYGGPLEQYF.

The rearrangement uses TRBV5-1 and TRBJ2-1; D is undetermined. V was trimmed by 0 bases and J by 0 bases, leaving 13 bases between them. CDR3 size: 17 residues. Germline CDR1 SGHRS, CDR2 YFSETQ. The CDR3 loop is CASSLEGGFSSYNEQFF. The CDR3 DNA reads TGCGCCAGCAGCTTGGAGGGCGGTTTTAGCTCCTACAATGAGCAGTTCTTC. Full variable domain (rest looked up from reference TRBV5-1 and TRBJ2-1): KAGVTQTPRYLIKTRGQQVTLSCSPISGHRSVSWYQQTPGQGLQFLFEYFSETQRNKGNFPGRFSGRQFSNSRSEMNVSTLELGDSALYLCASSLEGGFSSYNEQFFGPGTRLTVL.

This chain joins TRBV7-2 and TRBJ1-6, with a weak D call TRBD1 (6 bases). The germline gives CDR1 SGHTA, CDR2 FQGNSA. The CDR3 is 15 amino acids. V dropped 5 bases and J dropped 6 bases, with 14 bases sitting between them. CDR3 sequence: CASSIRGGSNSPLHF. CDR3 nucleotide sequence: TGTGCCAGCAGCATCCGTGGGGGCAGTAATTCACCCCTCCACTTT.

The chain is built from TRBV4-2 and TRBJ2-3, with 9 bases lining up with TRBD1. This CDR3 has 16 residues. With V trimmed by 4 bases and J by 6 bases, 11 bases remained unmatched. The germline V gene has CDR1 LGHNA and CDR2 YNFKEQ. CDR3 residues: CASSPPGQGNEDTQYF. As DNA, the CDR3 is TGTGCCAGCAGCCCCCCCGGACAGGGGAATGAGGATACGCAGTATTTT.

The CDR3 bases are TGTGCCACCAGCAGAGATCGGGGGGCGGGAGAGACCCAGTACTTC. Translated: CATSRDRGAGETQYF. This rearrangement joins TRBV15 to TRBJ2-5; D might be TRBD2 (7 bases). This CDR3 has 15 residues. Germline CDR1 LNHNV, CDR2 YYDKDF (reference sequence). Trimming pared 0 bases from V and 4 bases from J, leaving 12 bases between.

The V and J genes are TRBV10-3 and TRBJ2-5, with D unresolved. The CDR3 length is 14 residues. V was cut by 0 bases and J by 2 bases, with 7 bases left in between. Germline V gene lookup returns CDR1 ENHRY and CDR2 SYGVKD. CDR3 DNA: TGTGCCATCAGTGAGTCGTGGCCGCAAGAGACCCAGTACTTC. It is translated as CAISESWPQETQYF.

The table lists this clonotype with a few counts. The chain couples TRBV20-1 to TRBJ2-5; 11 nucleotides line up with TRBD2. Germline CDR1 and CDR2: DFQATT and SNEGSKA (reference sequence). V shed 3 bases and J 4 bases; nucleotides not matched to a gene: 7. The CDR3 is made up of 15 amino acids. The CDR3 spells CSASVLAGGSETQYF. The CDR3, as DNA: TGCAGTGCTAGCGTCCTAGCGGGAGGATCAGAGACCCAGTACTTC.

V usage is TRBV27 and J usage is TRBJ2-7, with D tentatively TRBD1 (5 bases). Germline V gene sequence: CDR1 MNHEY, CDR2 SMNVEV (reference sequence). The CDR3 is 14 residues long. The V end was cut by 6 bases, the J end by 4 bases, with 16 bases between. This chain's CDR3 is CASRSIGARYEQYF. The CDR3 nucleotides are TGTGCCAGCAGGTCGATAGGGGCGAGGTACGAGCAGTACTTC.

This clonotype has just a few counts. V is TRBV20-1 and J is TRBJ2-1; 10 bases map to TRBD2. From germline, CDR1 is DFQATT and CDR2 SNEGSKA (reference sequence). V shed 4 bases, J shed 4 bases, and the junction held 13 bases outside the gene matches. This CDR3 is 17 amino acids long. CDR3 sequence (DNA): TGCAGTGCTAATTTCCCGGGACTAGCGAAACATTACAATGAGCAGTTCTTC. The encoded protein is CSANFPGLAKHYNEQFF.

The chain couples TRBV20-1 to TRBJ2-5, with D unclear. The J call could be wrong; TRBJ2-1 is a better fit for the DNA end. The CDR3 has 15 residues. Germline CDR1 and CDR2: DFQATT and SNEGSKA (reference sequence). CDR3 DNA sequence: TGCAGTGCTAGTAGCCAGATAAGCGCCTACAATGAGCAGTTCTTC. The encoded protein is CSASSQISAYNEQFF.

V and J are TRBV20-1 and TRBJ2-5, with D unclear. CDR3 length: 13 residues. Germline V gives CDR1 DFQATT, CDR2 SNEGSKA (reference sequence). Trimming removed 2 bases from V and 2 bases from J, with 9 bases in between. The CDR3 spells CSARLDPQETQYF. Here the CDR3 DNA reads TGCAGTGCTAGACTAGACCCTCAAGAGACCCAGTACTTC.

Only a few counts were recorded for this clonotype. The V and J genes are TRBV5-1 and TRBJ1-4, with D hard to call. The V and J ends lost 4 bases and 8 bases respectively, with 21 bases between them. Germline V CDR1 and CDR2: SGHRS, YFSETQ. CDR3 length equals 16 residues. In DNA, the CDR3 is TGCGCCAGCAGCCCCGCTTCTCAGCGGGAACAGGAAAAACTGTTTTTT. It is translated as CASSPASQREQEKLFF.

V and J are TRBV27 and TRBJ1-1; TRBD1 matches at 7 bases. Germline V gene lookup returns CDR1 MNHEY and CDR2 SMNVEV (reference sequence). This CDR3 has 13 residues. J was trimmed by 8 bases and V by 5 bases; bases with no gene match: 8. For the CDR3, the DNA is TGTGCCAGCAGTCCCGCCGACAGGGCGGAAGCTTTCTTT. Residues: CASSPADRAEAFF.